One and the same sample provided the 28 T cell receptor beta chains below, sequenced in a study of blood T cells in healthy people across ages. A second PCR, run for roughly 7 to 12 cycles, used a sample-barcoded 5' primer plus a J-beta primer mix. TCRdb independently ran MiXCR on the 5' RACE reads; one entry per CDR3 protein. The table has approximately 810,000 distinct CDR3 sequences, more than 25% seen once. The sequenced material came from blood. The receptors were sampled from a woman of 80 years or more in good health.

With regard to this clonotype: Relative to the germline gene, one junction end is altered; a read error may explain this. The chain links TRBV2 to TRBJ2-7, with unresolved D. This CDR3 region has 9 residues. Looked up from germline, CDR1 is SNHLY and CDR2 is FYNNEI. CDR3 sequence (DNA): TGTGCCAGCAGTCCCTTTGGACACTTC. Translating gives CASSPFGHF.

This clonotype was seen many times. This chain links TRBV7-2 with TRBJ2-1; D may be TRBD2 (5 bases). The CDR3 is 17 amino acids. Between the trimmed V and J ends, which lost 6 bases and 0 bases, there was a span of 18 bases. The germline V gene has CDR1 SGHTA and CDR2 FQGNSA. CDR3 in amino acids: CASSPKGSWSSYNEQFF. The DNA for the CDR3 is TGTGCCAGCAGTCCTAAAGGGAGTTGGAGCTCCTACAATGAGCAGTTCTTC.

This clonotype came up a few times. The rearrangement uses TRBV15 and TRBJ2-2, with 9 bases aligning to TRBD1. The junction had 5 bases not matched to a gene; V was cut back by 1 base and J by 2 bases. CDR1 and CDR2 from the germline V gene are LNHNV and YYDKDF (reference sequence). The CDR3 sequence is 17 residues long. The DNA of the CDR3 is TGTGCCACCAGCAGAGTCCTACAGGGGGCAAACACCGGGGAGCTGTTTTTT. This gives the protein CATSRVLQGANTGELFF.

The chain is built from TRBV3-1 and TRBJ1-1, with a tentative D call TRBD1 (6 bases). The V end was cut by 0 bases, the J end by 10 bases, with 15 bases between. Per the germline V gene, CDR1 is LGHDT and CDR2 is YNNKEL (reference sequence). CDR3 size: 14 residues. The CDR3 bases are TGTGCCAGCAGCCAAGAACGAGGGGGAAGAAGAGCTTTCTTT. Its protein is CASSQERGGRRAFF.

In its sample, this clonotype was seen many times. The V gene is TRBV7-2, the J gene TRBJ1-6; D perhaps matches TRBD1 (5 bases). The CDR3 is 18 amino acids. V was clipped by 0 bases and J by 6 bases, with 18 bases between them. The germline V gene encodes CDR1 SGHTA and CDR2 FQGNSA. The CDR3 is CASSLALAQGYSNSPLHF. The CDR3 DNA reads as TGTGCCAGCAGCTTAGCTCTGGCGCAGGGCTACTCTAATTCACCCCTCCACTTT.

Points on this clonotype: A much more abundant neighbour one base away suggests this may be a read error. The chain joins TRBV25-1 to TRBJ2-3; 9 nucleotides line up with TRBD1. Germline loops: CDR1 MGHDK, CDR2 SYGVNS. This CDR3 region has 13 residues. This CDR3 is CASGTGSTDMQYF. As DNA, the CDR3 is TGTGCCAGTGGGACAGGGAGCACAGATATGCAGTATTTT. The whole variable domain, remainder taken from reference TRBV25-1 and TRBJ2-3, is EADIYQTPRYLVIGTGKKITLECSQTMGHDKMYWYQQDPGMELHLIHYSYGVNSTEKGDLSSESTVSRIRTEHFPLTLESARPSHTSQYLCASGTGSTDMQYFGPGTRLTVL.

There are a few counts of this clonotype. The J gene is TRBJ2-2, the V gene TRBV4-1, with 12 bases fitting TRBD2. The CDR3 covers 21 residues. Germline CDR1 MGHRA, CDR2 YSYEKL. V was clipped by 0 bases and J by 0 bases; unmatched bases: 11. The CDR3 nucleotides are TGCGCCAGCAGCCAAGATCGGAGGACTAGCGGGATAAAGTCGAACACCGGGGAGCTGTTTTTT. As protein: CASSQDRRTSGIKSNTGELFF.

V and J are TRBV5-1 and TRBJ2-2; 8 bases fit TRBD1. V shed 4 bases and J 5 bases; nucleotides not matched to a gene: 7. The germline V gene has CDR1 SGHRS and CDR2 YFSETQ. The CDR3 length is 15 residues. The DNA of the CDR3 is TGCGCCAGCAGCAATTGGACAGGGATTACCGGGGAGCTGTTTTTT. Its protein is CASSNWTGITGELFF.

This clonotype came up a few times. The chain has TRBV7-9 and TRBJ1-1, with no clear D. V was clipped by 3 bases and J by 3 bases, with 11 bases between them. CDR3 length equals 14 residues. Germline CDR1 and CDR2: SEHNR and FQNEAQ (reference sequence). CDR3 amino acids: CASSFWIADTEAFF. CDR3 sequence (DNA): TGTGCCAGCAGCTTTTGGATAGCGGACACTGAAGCTTTCTTT. Supplemented by reference TRBV7-9 and TRBJ1-1, the full variable domain reads DTGVSQNPRHKITKRGQNVTFRCDPISEHNRLYWYRQTLGQGPEFLTYFQNEAQLEKSRLLSDRFSAERPKGSFSTLEIQRTEQGDSAMYLCASSFWIADTEAFFGQGTRLTVV.

This chain uses TRBV5-1 with TRBJ1-1; D gene unclear. Germline CDR1 SGHRS, CDR2 YFSETQ. The CDR3 extends over 13 amino acids. The germline V and J ends were trimmed by 4 bases and 8 bases, with 15 bases remaining between them. CDR3 DNA: TGCGCCAGCAGCCCGGCGGTCCCCTCCGAAGCTTTCTTT. Encoded protein: CASSPAVPSEAFF. Full variable domain (missing parts from reference TRBV5-1 and TRBJ1-1): KAGVTQTPRYLIKTRGQQVTLSCSPISGHRSVSWYQQTPGQGLQFLFEYFSETQRNKGNFPGRFSGRQFSNSRSEMNVSTLELGDSALYLCASSPAVPSEAFFGQGTRLTVV.

Details on this clonotype: This may be a read error: a much more frequent sequence differs by one nucleotide. V and J are TRBV6-6 and TRBJ2-1; 8 bases agree with TRBD1. The germline V gene has CDR1 MNHNY and CDR2 SVGAGI (reference sequence). The CDR3 totals 16 residues. Here the CDR3 reads CAGSDTGGRNNNEQFF. As DNA, the CDR3 is TGTGCCGGCAGTGATACAGGGGGGCGTAATAACAATGAGCAGTTCTTC.

This clonotype was seen repeatedly, ten times or more. The V and J genes are TRBV2 and TRBJ2-1; D gene uncertain. The CDR3 extends over 12 amino acids. The germline gives CDR1 SNHLY, CDR2 FYNNEI. Trimming cost V 4 bases and J 5 bases, with 6 bases left between them. The CDR3 loop reads CASSGQNNEQFF. The CDR3 region has the DNA TGTGCCAGCAGTGGGCAGAACAATGAGCAGTTCTTC.

This clonotype was seen many times. The genes are TRBV18 and TRBJ2-7; D possibly corresponds to TRBD1 (6 bases). The CDR3 loop spans 12 amino acids. Germline assignment: CDR1 KGHSH and CDR2 LQKENI. The V and J ends lost 8 bases and 4 bases respectively, with 12 bases between them. CDR3 nucleotide sequence: TGTGCCAGCAGCCCCACAGGGTACGAGCAGTACTTC. This gives the protein CASSPTGYEQYF.

This clonotype came up many times. This chain connects TRBV12-3 or TRBV12-4 to TRBJ1-2; TRBD1 aligns across 10 bases. V lost 6 bases to trimming and J lost 4 bases; unmatched junction nucleotides: 5. The CDR3 length is 14 residues. The CDR3 region is CASSRDRGPYGYTF. CDR3 bases: TGTGCCAGCAGCCGGGACAGGGGCCCCTATGGCTACACCTTC.

This clonotype came up a few times. Sequence at one end of the junction differs from germline and may be a read error. The chain joins TRBV5-1 to TRBJ1-1; D ambiguous. The CDR3 consists of 14 residues. Germline V gene data show CDR1 as SGHRS and CDR2 as YFSETQ. CDR3 in DNA: TGCGCCAGCAGCTTGGGTAGCATGAACACTAAAGCTTTCTTT. Residues: CASSLGSMNTKAFF. Full variable domain (remainder filled in from reference TRBV5-1 and TRBJ1-1): KAGVTQTPRYLIKTRGQQVTLSCSPISGHRSVSWYQQTPGQGLQFLFEYFSETQRNKGNFPGRFSGRQFSNSRSEMNVSTLELGDSALYLCASSLGSMNTKAFFGQGTRLTVV.

This clonotype was recorded at least ten times. V usage is TRBV7-2 and J usage is TRBJ1-5, with D perhaps TRBD1 (5 bases). Trimming removed 2 bases from V and 2 bases from J, with 7 bases in between. CDR3 length: 14 amino acids. Looked up from germline, CDR1 is SGHTA and CDR2 is FQGNSA. The CDR3: CASSLRRGNQPQHF. The CDR3 DNA sequence: TGTGCCAGCAGCTTACGCAGGGGCAATCAGCCCCAGCATTTT.

Comment on this clonotype: Possible read error: a much larger clone is one base away. This chain uses TRBV27 with TRBJ2-1; maybe TRBD2 (5 bases). CDR3 size: 13 residues. V lost 4 bases and J lost 9, with 13 bases in between. Germline assignment: CDR1 MNHEY and CDR2 SMNVEV (reference sequence). CDR3 in amino acids: CASSSLARGEQFF. The CDR3 DNA follows: TGTGCCAGCAGTTCCTTAGCCCGGGGTGAGCAGTTCTTC.

This clonotype was seen at least ten times. The V gene is TRBV20-1, the J gene TRBJ1-4, with TRBD1 matching over 8 bases. Losses at the gene ends were 0 bases for V and 8 bases for J; bases not matched to a gene: 8. CDR1 and CDR2 (germline): DFQATT, SNEGSKA (reference sequence). CDR3 length: 15 amino acids. The CDR3 spells CSARDPRQGNEKLFF. DNA for the CDR3: TGCAGTGCTAGAGATCCCCGACAGGGGAACGAAAAACTGTTTTTT.

The CDR3 is CASSPRLALGETQYF. The CDR3 DNA reads TGTGCCAGCAGTCCCCGACTAGCTTTGGGGGAGACCCAGTACTTC. The V call is TRBV6-1, the J call TRBJ2-5; 7 bases map to TRBD2. Per germline, CDR1 MNHNS and CDR2 SASEGT. V trimming: 5 bases; J trimming: 5 bases; junction bases outside the gene matches: 11. The CDR3 extends over 15 amino acids.

The table lists this clonotype with many counts. The chain combines TRBV12-3 or TRBV12-4 with TRBJ2-1; 7 bases agree with TRBD2. Trimming removed 7 bases from V and 1 base from J; junction bases left unmatched: 10. The CDR3 consists of 16 residues. CDR3 coding DNA: TGTGCCAGCAAAAGGGATTGGCGGGGGTCCTACAATGAGCAGTTCTTC. Protein sequence: CASKRDWRGSYNEQFF.

This chain links TRBV19 with TRBJ1-2, with D possibly being TRBD1 (5 bases). Trimming left V 5 bases short and J 4 bases short, with 14 bases between. The germline V gene encodes CDR1 LNHDA and CDR2 SQIVND (reference sequence). The CDR3 sequence is 14 residues long. As DNA, the CDR3 is TGTGCCAGTAGTCCCGTGGGGCCTGGCTATGGCTACACCTTC. Protein sequence: CASSPVGPGYGYTF.

This clonotype has a handful of counts. A read error may be the cause here, since a much bigger clone is one base away. The chain carries TRBV7-2 and TRBJ2-7, with D uncertain. Per germline, CDR1 SGHTA and CDR2 FQGNSA. V lost 1 base, J lost 7 bases, and 11 bases lay in between. The CDR3 is 13 amino acids. The CDR3: CASSLGVSNEQYF. The CDR3 bases are TGTGCCAGCAGCTTAGGTGTCAGCAATGAGCAGTACTTC.

In nucleotides, the CDR3 is TGTGCCACCAGTGAAGTAGCGGGGATCTCCTACAATGAGCAGTACTTC. The encoded protein is CATSEVAGISYNEQYF. V and J are TRBV24-1 and TRBJ2-1, with 8 nucleotides matching TRBD2. The end of the DNA fits TRBJ2-7 better, so the J call may be wrong. Germline CDR1 reads KGHDR; CDR2 reads SFDVKD. The CDR3 consists of 16 residues.

This clonotype was counted between two and nine times. CDR3: CASSYTGQGYEAFF. In DNA, the CDR3 is TGTGCCAGCAGTTATACCGGACAGGGTTATGAAGCTTTCTTT. This chain joins TRBV6-2 or TRBV6-3 and TRBJ1-1; 8 positions match TRBD1. CDR1 is MNHEY and CDR2 is SVGEGT in the germline V gene. The CDR3 totals 14 residues. The junction had 7 bases not matched to a gene; V was cut back by 3 bases and J by 7 bases.

The gene calls are TRBV7-2 and TRBJ1-2; 9 nucleotides agree with TRBD1. Germline loops: CDR1 SGHTA, CDR2 FQGNSA. V dropped 0 bases and J dropped 7; count of bases not matched to a gene: 6. This CDR3 comprises 15 residues. The CDR3 coding sequence is TGTGCCAGCAGCTTAGCGATGGACAGGGGCCTTGGCTACACCTTC. It is translated as CASSLAMDRGLGYTF.

The gene calls are TRBV12-3 or TRBV12-4 and TRBJ2-1; D is tentatively TRBD1 or TRBD2 (5 bases each). Trimming shortened V by 2 bases and J by 13 bases, and 15 bases separated the two germline ends. The CDR3 consists of 13 residues. CDR3 nucleotide sequence: TGTGCCAGCAGTTTAAGGGGTGGGGAGACCCAGTTCTTC. It yields the protein CASSLRGGETQFF.

With regard to this clonotype: This clone may be a read error of a much larger clone one base away. J is TRBJ2-3 and V is TRBV6-2 or TRBV6-3; 9 positions match TRBD1. This CDR3 spans 14 amino acids. Germline V CDR1 and CDR2: MNHEY, SVGEGT. In nucleotides, the CDR3 is TGTACCAGCGGTCCGGGACAGGGAATAGATACGCAGTATTTT. It yields the protein CTSGPGQGIDTQYF.

J is TRBJ2-1 and V is TRBV7-9; D is unclear. V lost 1 base and J lost 3, with 10 bases in between. The germline gives CDR1 SEHNR, CDR2 FQNEAQ (reference sequence). This CDR3 has 15 amino acids. The CDR3 coding sequence is TGTGCCAGCAGCTTAGTCGCGGTAAACTACAATGAGCAGTTCTTC. It specifies CASSLVAVNYNEQFF.